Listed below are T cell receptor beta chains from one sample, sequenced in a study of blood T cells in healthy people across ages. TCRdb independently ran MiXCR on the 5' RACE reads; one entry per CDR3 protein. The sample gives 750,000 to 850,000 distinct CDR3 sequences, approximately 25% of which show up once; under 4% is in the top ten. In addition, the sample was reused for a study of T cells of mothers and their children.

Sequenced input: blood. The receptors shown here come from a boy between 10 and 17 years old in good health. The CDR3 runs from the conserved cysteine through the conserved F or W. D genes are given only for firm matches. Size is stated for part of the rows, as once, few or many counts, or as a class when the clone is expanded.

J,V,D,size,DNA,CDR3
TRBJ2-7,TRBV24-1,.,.,TGTGCCACCGAAGCCGGCCCAGGCTCATTGGACGACGAGCAGTACTTC,CATEAGPGSLDDEQYF
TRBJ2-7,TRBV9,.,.,TGTGCCAGCAGCGTAGCTACAGGAGGGGACGAGCAGTACTTC,CASSVATGGDEQYF
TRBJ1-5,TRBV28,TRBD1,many,TGTGCCAGCAGTTTGCAGGGGGCGAGGAATCAGCCCCAGCATTTT,CASSLQGARNQPQHF
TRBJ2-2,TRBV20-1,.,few,TGCAGTGCTAGAGACAGGGGAGGGGGGGAGCTGTTTTTT,CSARDRGGGELFF
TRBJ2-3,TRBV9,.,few,TGTGCCAGCAGCGTAACCGGGGATCCAGATACGCAGTATTTT,CASSVTGDPDTQYF
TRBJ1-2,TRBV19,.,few,TGTGCCAGTAGTATACGAATCTTCGACAGGCTCAGGGGTGGCTACACCTTC,CASSIRIFDRLRGGYTF
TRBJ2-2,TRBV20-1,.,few,TGCAGTGCTAGGGCAGGGGCATCCGGGGAGCTGTTTTTT,CSARAGASGELFF
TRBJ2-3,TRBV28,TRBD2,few,TGTGCCAGCAGTTTAGGCGGGGGGGCTTCTACGCAGTATTTT,CASSLGGGASTQYF
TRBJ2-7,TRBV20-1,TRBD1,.,TGCAGTGCTCCTTCCGGGACAGGGAAATCCAACGAGCAGTACTTC,CSAPSGTGKSNEQYF
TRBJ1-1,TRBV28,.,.,TGTGCCAGCAGTTTTATGGACAGTGAAGCTTTCTTT,CASSFMDSEAFF
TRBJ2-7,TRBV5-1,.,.,TGCGCCAGCAGCTTGGCCCCAGGTAATAGCTTCCACGAGCAGTACTTC,CASSLAPGNSFHEQYF
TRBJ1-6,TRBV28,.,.,TGTGCCAGCAGCTTAATGGGAGGGGCAGGTTCACCCCTCCACTTT,CASSLMGGAGSPLHF
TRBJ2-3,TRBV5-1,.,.,TGCGCCAGCAGCTTCGGTGGGAGACCCACAGATACGCAGTATTTT,CASSFGGRPTDTQYF
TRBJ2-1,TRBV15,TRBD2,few,TGTGCCACCAGCAGCTGGCTAGCGGGCTCCTACAATGAGCAGTTCTTC,CATSSWLAGSYNEQFF
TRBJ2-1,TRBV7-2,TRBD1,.,TGTGCCAGCAGCCCCCGGGACAGAGTAATCGGTGAGCAGTTCTTC,CASSPRDRVIGEQFF
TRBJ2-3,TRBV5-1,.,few,TGCGCCAGCACCCAGGGGGGGACTAACACAGATACGCAGTATTTT,CASTQGGTNTDTQYF
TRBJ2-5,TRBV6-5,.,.,TGTGCCACGGGGCGAGGACAAGAGACCCAGTACTTC,CATGRGQETQYF
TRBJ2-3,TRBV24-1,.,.,TGTGCCACCAGTGATTTTGAGAGCACAGATACGCAGTATTTT,CATSDFESTDTQYF
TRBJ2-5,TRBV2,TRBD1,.,TGTGCCAGCAGCGTACAGGGGAAAGAGACCCAGTACTTC,CASSVQGKETQYF
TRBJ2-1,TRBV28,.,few,TGTGCCAGCAGTTTTCTACCCGGCCAAGGGATTTCAAATGAGCAGTTCTTC,CASSFLPGQGISNEQFF
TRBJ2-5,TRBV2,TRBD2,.,TGTGCCAGCAGTGACCCCCTAGCGGCCCGGGAGACCCAGTACTTC,CASSDPLAARETQYF
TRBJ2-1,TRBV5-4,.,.,TGTGCCAGCAGCGGGAACGTACCCAGGGGCGAGGAGCAGTTCTTC,CASSGNVPRGEEQFF
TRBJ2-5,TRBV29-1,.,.,TGCAGCGTTGAAAACTACTGGGGGGCGACAGAGACCCAGTACTTC,CSVENYWGATETQYF
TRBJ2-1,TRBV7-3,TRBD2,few,TGTGCCAGCAGCTTAACCCCACTAGCGGGAGTGGGTTCCTACAATGAGCAGTTCTTC,CASSLTPLAGVGSYNEQFF
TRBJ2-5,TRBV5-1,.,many,TGTGCCAGCAGCTCCAATCAAGAGACCCAGTACTTC,CASSSNQETQYF
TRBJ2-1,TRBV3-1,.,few,TGTGCCAGCAGCCAACTCCCAGGGGCTTACTACAATGAGCAGTTCTTC,CASSQLPGAYYNEQFF
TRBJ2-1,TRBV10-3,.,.,TGTGCCATCAGTGCTAAAACACAGCTTTTGTCACTCGAGCAGTTCTTC,CAISAKTQLLSLEQFF
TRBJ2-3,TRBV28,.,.,TGTGCCAGCAGAGTGAAAGGGCTAGATACGCAGTATTTT,CASRVKGLDTQYF
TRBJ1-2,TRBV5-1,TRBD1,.,TGCGCCAGCAGCTGGGACAGGATTAACTATGGCTACACCTTC,CASSWDRINYGYTF
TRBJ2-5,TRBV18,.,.,TGTGCCAGCTCTACTTTCGAGACCCAGTACTTC,CASSTFETQYF
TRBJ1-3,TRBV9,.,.,TGTGCCAGCAGCCCCGAGGGAGGGCTGAACACCATATATTTT,CASSPEGGLNTIYF
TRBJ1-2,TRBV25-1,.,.,TGTGCCAGCAGATCCTCCAGCTATGGCTACACCTTC,CASRSSSYGYTF
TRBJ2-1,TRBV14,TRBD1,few,TGTGCCAGCAGCCAAGAGGAGGGAGGACAGGGGGCTAAGTATGAGCAGTTCTTC,CASSQEEGGQGAKYEQFF
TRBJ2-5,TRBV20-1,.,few,TGCAGTGCTAGGACAGGAGTCTTGGAGCAGTACTTC,CSARTGVLEQYF
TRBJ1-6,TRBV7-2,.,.,TGTGCCAGCAGCTTAGAGAGGGGCGGAGCAGGGTCACCCCTCCACTTT,CASSLERGGAGSPLHF
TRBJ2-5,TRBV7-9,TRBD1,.,TGTGCCAGCAGACCACCATGGGACAGGGAAGAGACCCAGTACTTC,CASRPPWDREETQYF
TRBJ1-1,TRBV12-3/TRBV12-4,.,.,TGTGCCAGCAGTTTTAATGGGGTTACTGAAGCTTTCTTT,CASSFNGVTEAFF
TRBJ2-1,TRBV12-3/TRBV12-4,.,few,TGTGCCAGCAGTTTAAACCAAGCGAGGGGGAGTGAGCAGTTCTTC,CASSLNQARGSEQFF